This T cell receptor beta chain was identified in a study of breast tumors, draining lymph nodes, adjacent tissues. This clonotype was seen many times. Antigen: not known. MiXCR, applied by TCRdb to the multiplex PCR reads, yields one record per CDR3 protein. This sample has 100,000 to 150,000 distinct CDR3 sequences, with just under 20% found just once. Study findings and constraints: Most tumor T cells seemingly derive from lymph node, then expand in tumor. Tumor TCR diversity was below lymph nodes but above nontumor tissue. Luminal-like breast cancer showed significantly greater tumor-nontumor repertoire similarity than basal-like breast cancer did. That most tumor T cells come from lymph nodes remained unproven.

Germline CDR1 DFQATT, CDR2 SNEGSKA (reference sequence). With V trimmed by 3 bases and J by 5 bases, 11 bases remained unmatched. This CDR3 is 16 amino acids long. The lymph nodes were axillary draining lymph nodes from breast cancer patients. Material for sequencing was axillary lymph node tissue. The chain recombines TRBV20-1 with TRBJ2-1; 9 bases align to TRBD1. The sequence was obtained from a female donor with breast cancer. Some clones in this sample may be carry-over from other donors' samples. This CDR3 is CSARAGQGFIDNEQFF. The CDR3 DNA reads as TGCAGTGCTAGGGCGGGACAGGGATTTATCGACAATGAGCAGTTCTTC.